A selection of T cell receptor beta chains follows, all from one sample in a study of CD8 T cells in ankylosing spondylitis. Each CDR3 protein is one row after TCRdb ran MiXCR on the 5' RACE reads. The sample yields some 100,000 distinct CDR3 sequences, roughly 8.7% seen once. Source material: blood, either unsorted or a sorted T cell fraction (not recorded which). These receptors came from a male donor with ankylosing spondylitis or in good health (not recorded which). CDR3s include the opening cysteine and the closing phenylalanine or tryptophan. The D gene is left open where the match is weak. Not every row has a clone size; where given, it reads once, few, many or a size class.

size: NA; D: NA; J: TRBJ2-2; V: TRBV20-1; length: 16; DNA: TGCAGTGCTAGAACCGCGGGGTTTCCTCACACCGGGGAGCTGTTTTTT; CDR3: CSARTAGFPHTGELFF
size: many; D: NA; J: TRBJ2-1; V: TRBV12-3/TRBV12-4; length: 14; DNA: TGTGCCAGCACGTGGGCTGATGGATACAATGAGCAGTTCTTC; CDR3: CASTWADGYNEQFF
size: once; D: NA; J: TRBJ2-1; V: TRBV7-9; length: 11; DNA: TGTGCCAGCAACTTCGGCAATGAGCAGTTCTTC; CDR3: CASNFGNEQFF
size: many; D: NA; J: TRBJ2-5; V: TRBV7-9; length: 12; DNA: TGCGCCAGCAGCTTGTCTGGGGAGACCCAGTACTTC; CDR3: CASSLSGETQYF
size: NA; D: NA; J: TRBJ1-2; V: TRBV20-1; length: 11; DNA: TGCAATGCCGGGCAAAACTATGGCTACACCTTC; CDR3: CNAGQNYGYTF
size: many; D: NA; J: TRBJ2-7; V: TRBV18; length: 13; DNA: TGTGCCAGCTCACCTATACCGGTGAGCGAGCAGTACTTC; CDR3: CASSPIPVSEQYF
size: many; D: TRBD2; J: TRBJ2-3; V: TRBV12-3/TRBV12-4; length: 16; DNA: TGTGCCAGCAGTCCGCGGGGTAGCGGGGGCACAGATACGCAGTATTTT; CDR3: CASSPRGSGGTDTQYF
size: many; D: NA; J: TRBJ1-6; V: TRBV6-5; length: 17; DNA: TGTGCCAGCAGTTACCCCGTAGGGAGCTCCTATAATTCACCCCTCCACTTT; CDR3: CASSYPVGSSYNSPLHF
size: many; D: NA; J: TRBJ2-7; V: TRBV10-3; length: 11; DNA: TGTGCCATCAGTGAGTCCGACGAGCAGTACTTC; CDR3: CAISESDEQYF
size: NA; D: NA; J: TRBJ2-5; V: TRBV6-2/TRBV6-3; length: 15; DNA: TGTGCCAGCAGCCCATTCCGAGGTTCCCAAGAGACCCAGTACTTC; CDR3: CASSPFRGSQETQYF
size: many; D: TRBD1; J: TRBJ1-2; V: TRBV4-2; length: 15; DNA: TGTGCCAGCAGCCAAACCCTCGGGACAGGGCATGGCTACACCTTC; CDR3: CASSQTLGTGHGYTF
size: many; D: NA; J: TRBJ2-5; V: TRBV6-2/TRBV6-3; length: 13; DNA: TGTGCCTGTAGAACCCTCGGGAGCGAGACCCAGTACTTC; CDR3: CACRTLGSETQYF
size: many; D: NA; J: TRBJ2-7; V: TRBV14; length: 15; DNA: TGTGCCAGCAGCCAGGGAAGACGGTTCGGGTTCGAGCAGTACTTC; CDR3: CASSQGRRFGFEQYF
size: many; D: NA; J: TRBJ2-3; V: TRBV13; length: 16; DNA: TGTGCCAGCAGCTTCAGACAGAGTGGTGTATCAGATACGCAGTATTTT; CDR3: CASSFRQSGVSDTQYF
size: NA; D: TRBD2; J: TRBJ2-2; V: TRBV20-1; length: 15; DNA: TGCAGTGCTAGCGGGGGGGCTTCGAACACCGGGGAGCTGTTTTTT; CDR3: CSASGGASNTGELFF
size: few; D: NA; J: TRBJ2-4; V: TRBV7-9; length: 15; DNA: TGTGCCAGCAGCTTAGATGCGTGGAGGGAAAACATTCAGTACTTC; CDR3: CASSLDAWRENIQYF
size: many; D: NA; J: TRBJ2-7; V: TRBV27; length: 13; DNA: TGTGCCAGCAGGGAACACAGGGGAGGCGAGCAGTACTTC; CDR3: CASREHRGGEQYF
size: few; D: NA; J: TRBJ2-1; V: TRBV7-2; length: 15; DNA: TGTGCCAGCAGCTTACCGGGCCCGAGGCCCAATGAGCAGTTCTTC; CDR3: CASSLPGPRPNEQFF
size: many; D: TRBD2; J: TRBJ2-1; V: TRBV3-1; length: 17; DNA: TGTGCCAGCAGTCACCCGGCGGGACTAGCGGGGGCAAATGAGCAGTTCTTC; CDR3: CASSHPAGLAGANEQFF
size: NA; D: NA; J: TRBJ2-2; V: TRBV20-1; length: 16; DNA: TGCAGTGCTAGAGACCTTGAGGGCAGGTTCACCGGGGAGCTGTTTTTT; CDR3: CSARDLEGRFTGELFF
size: NA; D: NA; J: TRBJ2-2; V: TRBV5-1; length: 15; DNA: TGCGCCAGCAGCTTGAGGCTAGAGAACACCGGGGAGCTGTTTTTT; CDR3: CASSLRLENTGELFF
size: many; D: NA; J: TRBJ2-6; V: TRBV4-2; length: 19; DNA: TGTGCCAGCAGCCAAACCCCGTTTAGACTGGGAACTGGGGCCAACGTCCTGACTTTC; CDR3: CASSQTPFRLGTGANVLTF
size: many; D: NA; J: TRBJ2-2; V: TRBV7-9; length: 13; DNA: TGTGCCAGCAGCCCAAGTCGTTCCGGGGAGCTGTTTTTT; CDR3: CASSPSRSGELFF